Below are 19 T cell receptor beta chains sequenced from a single sample in a study of blood T cell repertoires in COVID-19. Sequencing used immunoSEQ multiplex PCR; TCRdb keeps in-frame clones, though not all of them. The data contain roughly 140,000 clones, approximately 87% of them singletons. The material sequenced was peripheral blood. These receptors all stem from a woman aged 40 to 50 with acute or convalescent COVID-19.

This clone was detected once. The V call is TRBV27, the J call TRBJ2-5; TRBD2 matches at 12 bases. V gave up 5 bases and J gave up 4 bases; unmatched junction bases: 8. The germline CDR1 and CDR2 sequences are MNHEY and SMNVEV (reference sequence). There are 16 residues in the CDR3. The CDR3 sequence is CASSPGLAGTGETQYF. CDR3 nucleotide sequence: TGTGCCAGCAGTCCCGGACTAGCGGGGACCGGAGAGACCCAGTACTTC.

The chain recombines TRBV11-2 with TRBJ2-2, with 7 bases aligning to TRBD1. CDR3 size: 15 residues. CDR1 and CDR2 (germline): SGHAT, FQNNGV. The trim removed 1 base at V and 4 bases at J, leaving 3 bases unmatched. CDR3 in amino acids: CASSLGGQSTGELFF. The CDR3 DNA reads as TGTGCCAGCAGCTTAGGGGGACAGAGCACCGGGGAGCTGTTTTTT.

The chain joins TRBV19 to TRBJ1-2; 8 bases are a match to TRBD1. Germline V gene sequence: CDR1 LNHDA, CDR2 SQIVND (reference sequence). V lost 4 bases to trimming and J lost 4 bases; unmatched junction nucleotides: 8. This CDR3 has 15 amino acids. The CDR3 is CASSTQGALGYGYTF. The CDR3 DNA follows: TGTGCCAGTAGTACCCAGGGGGCGCTGGGCTATGGCTACACCTTC.

A few counts support this clone. The rearrangement uses TRBV3-1 (or the pseudogene TRBV3-2) and TRBJ2-1, with 9 bases matching TRBD2. This CDR3 spans 15 amino acids. Germline V gene lookup returns CDR1 LGHDT and CDR2 YNNKEL (reference sequence). V shed 2 bases and J 3 bases; nucleotides not matched to a gene: 2. CDR3 coding DNA: TGTGCCAGCAGCCAAAAACTAGCGGGCTACAATGAGCAGTTCTTC. It is translated as CASSQKLAGYNEQFF.

CDR3 residues: CASSRQTGSAYEQYF. In DNA form, the CDR3 reads TGTGCCAGCAGTCGTCAAACAGGGTCGGCCTACGAGCAGTACTTC. The chain links TRBV6-6 to TRBJ2-7, with D maybe TRBD1 (6 bases). Germline CDR1 and CDR2: MNHNY and SVGAGI (reference sequence). Trimming shortened V by 5 bases and J by 2 bases, and 16 bases separated the two germline ends. The CDR3 loop spans 15 amino acids.

This rearrangement joins TRBV11-2 to TRBJ1-4, with TRBD1 identical over 7 bases. The CDR3 has 15 residues. V shed 4 bases, J shed 5 bases, and the junction held 7 bases outside the gene matches. CDR1 is SGHAT, CDR2 FQNNGV, per germline. CDR3 protein: CASSSTGTVNEKLFF. As DNA, the CDR3 is TGTGCCAGCAGCTCGACCGGGACAGTGAATGAAAAACTGTTTTTT.

This clone was seen more than once but under ten times. The V gene is TRBV9, the J gene TRBJ2-7; 14 bases fit TRBD2. The CDR3 extends over 13 amino acids. V shed 4 bases and J 7 bases; nucleotides not matched to a gene: 1. Germline CDR1 SGDLS, CDR2 YYNGEE. The DNA of the CDR3 is TGTGCCAGCAGCCGGACTAGCGGGGGGGAGCAGTACTTC. Translating gives CASSRTSGGEQYF.

The chain uses TRBV28 and TRBJ1-3; no clear D. Trimming pared 0 bases from V and 1 base from J, leaving 7 bases between. The CDR3 sequence is 15 residues long. Germline V CDR1 and CDR2: MDHEN, SYDVKM. CDR3 nucleotides: TGTGCCAGCAGTTTATGGGGAGGATCTGGAAACACCATATATTTT. Amino acid sequence: CASSLWGGSGNTIYF.

The V gene is TRBV19, the J gene TRBJ2-7; tentatively, D is TRBD1 (5 bases). Trimming took 4 bases from V and 4 from J, leaving 11 bases between them. The V gene's germline CDR1 is LNHDA and CDR2 SQIVND (reference sequence). This CDR3 is built from 13 residues. CDR3 DNA sequence: TGTGCCAGTAGTAACAGGATTCAATACGAGCAGTACTTC. Amino acid sequence: CASSNRIQYEQYF.

This chain uses TRBV5-1 with TRBJ1-1; the match to TRBD1 covers 7 bases. V trimming: 1 base; J trimming: 4 bases; junction bases outside the gene matches: 7. The germline gives CDR1 SGHRS, CDR2 YFSETQ. This CDR3 has 15 residues. CDR3 coding DNA: TGCGCCAGCAGCTTGCGCCTGACAGGGTTCACTGAAGCTTTCTTT. Translated: CASSLRLTGFTEAFF. The full variable domain, with the rest looked up from reference TRBV5-1 and TRBJ1-1, is KAGVTQTPRYLIKTRGQQVTLSCSPISGHRSVSWYQQTPGQGLQFLFEYFSETQRNKGNFPGRFSGRQFSNSRSEMNVSTLELGDSALYLCASSLRLTGFTEAFFGQGTRLTVV.

V usage is TRBV19 and J usage is TRBJ1-4, with D unresolved. V shed 3 bases and J shed 7 bases, with 12 bases lying between them. Germline CDR1 and CDR2: LNHDA and SQIVND (reference sequence). CDR3 length equals 14 residues. The CDR3 region has the DNA TGTGCCAGTAGTATGGGCCGGGGAGGTGAAAAACTGTTTTTT. This gives the protein CASSMGRGGEKLFF.

V usage is TRBV20-1 and J usage is TRBJ1-2; TRBD1 agrees at 10 bases. CDR1 is DFQATT, CDR2 SNEGSKA, per germline (reference sequence). The CDR3 is made up of 15 amino acids. The trim removed 3 bases at V and 4 bases at J, leaving 8 bases unmatched. CDR3 DNA: TGCAGTGCTAGTCAGGACAGGGGGGCCGGCTATGGCTACACCTTC. Translation: CSASQDRGAGYGYTF.

V and J are TRBV19 and TRBJ2-5, with 7 bases matching TRBD1. V shed 3 bases and J 5 bases; nucleotides not matched to a gene: 9. Germline CDR1 is LNHDA and CDR2 is SQIVND (reference sequence). This CDR3 has 15 amino acids. The DNA of the CDR3 is TGTGCCAGTAGTATTCTCGAACAGGGACAGGAGACCCAGTACTTC. As protein: CASSILEQGQETQYF.

V gene TRBV5-5 combines with J gene TRBJ1-1; unclear D gene. CDR1 SGHKS and CDR2 YYEKEE come from the germline V gene (reference sequence). This CDR3 has 12 residues. Trimming shortened V by 5 bases and J by 1 base, and 6 bases separated the two germline ends. The CDR3 reads CASRTANTEAFF. Here the CDR3 DNA reads TGTGCCAGCAGAACAGCGAACACTGAAGCTTTCTTT. Drawing the rest from reference TRBV5-5 and TRBJ1-1, the complete variable domain is DAGVTQSPTHLIKTRGQQVTLRCSPISGHKSVSWYQQVLGQGPQFIFQYYEKEERGRGNFPDRFSARQFPNYSSELNVNALLLGDSALYLCASRTANTEAFFGQGTRLTVV.

The chain combines TRBV30 with TRBJ2-3; 10 positions agree with TRBD2. The germline V gene has CDR1 GTSNPN and CDR2 SVGIG (reference sequence). This CDR3 contains 14 residues. The junction had 6 bases not matched to a gene; V was cut back by 4 bases and J by 5 bases. The chain's CDR3 is CAWKSSGSIDTQYF. DNA of the CDR3: TGTGCCTGGAAGTCTAGCGGGAGTATAGATACGCAGTATTTT.

J is TRBJ1-2 and V is TRBV10-3; no clear D gene. Per germline, CDR1 ENHRY and CDR2 SYGVKD. The CDR3 is made up of 12 amino acids. The V end lost 8 bases, the J end lost 4 bases, and 11 bases lay between the germline ends. CDR3 loop: CAIERGSYGYTF. The CDR3, as DNA: TGTGCCATCGAACGTGGCAGCTATGGCTACACCTTC.

The rearrangement joins TRBV4-3 to TRBJ2-7; 8 positions match TRBD2. The germline gives CDR1 LGHNA, CDR2 YSLEER. The CDR3 spans 15 residues. V lost 0 bases and J lost 4; bases outside the gene matches: 5. The CDR3 sequence: CASSQDPASGYEQYF. The CDR3 nucleotides read TGCGCCAGCAGCCAAGATCCCGCTAGCGGGTACGAGCAGTACTTC.

This clone showed up just a few times. This sequence joins TRBV6-2 or TRBV6-3 and TRBJ2-7; 8 nucleotides agree with TRBD1. Germline CDR1 MNHEY, CDR2 SVGEGT. The CDR3 sequence is 15 residues long. V shed 0 bases, J shed 1 base, and the junction held 2 bases outside the gene matches. CDR3 loop: CASSYSDRASYEQYF. The CDR3 region has the DNA TGTGCCAGCAGTTACTCGGACAGGGCGTCCTACGAGCAGTACTTC.

This clone came up a few times. This specimen includes other DNA sequences encoding the same CDR3. The J gene is TRBJ1-5, the V gene TRBV9; D remains unclear. Per the germline V gene, CDR1 is SGDLS and CDR2 is YYNGEE. This CDR3 is 13 amino acids long. V gave up 4 bases and J gave up 2 bases, with 7 bases separating them. The CDR3, as DNA: TGTGCCAGCAGCCGCGAGGGCAATCAGCCCCAGCATTTT. It is translated as CASSREGNQPQHF.